Listed here are 29 T cell receptor beta chains from one sample, sequenced in a study of human T cells and chemical hapten exposure. TCRdb recomputed calls from the RACE reads with MiXCR, one row per CDR3 protein. Of about 95,000 distinct CDR3 sequences in the sample, over 9.5% were seen once. The time point is: patch test 2, 6 weeks after DPC sensitization. Documented treatment: therapeutic diphenylcyclopropenone sensitization with weekly scalp DPC. The sample in question was whole blood, obtained in connection with sensitization to the hapten diphenylcyclopropenone (DPC). The receptors were sampled from a middle-aged woman with alopecia areata. Some clones in this sample may be carry-over from other donors' samples.

This clonotype was seen a handful of times. The chain links TRBV6-2 or TRBV6-3 to TRBJ1-5; D gene ambiguous. V shed 2 bases and J shed 0 bases, with 5 bases lying between them. Germline values: CDR1 MNHEY, CDR2 SVGEGT. This CDR3 has 14 amino acids. The CDR3 coding sequence is TGTGCCAGCAGTTACCAGAATAGCAATCAGCCCCAGCATTTT. Protein product: CASSYQNSNQPQHF.

Regarding this clonotype: A read error may be the cause here, since a much bigger clone is one base away. The rearrangement uses TRBV18 and TRBJ2-2, with a tentative D call TRBD2 (5 bases). The CDR3 extends over 14 amino acids. Germline V gives CDR1 KGHSH, CDR2 LQKENI. The chain's CDR3 is CAISPPSGTGELFF. CDR3 sequence (DNA): TGTGCCATCTCACCACCAAGCGGCACCGGGGAGCTGTTTTTT.

The gene calls are TRBV6-2 or TRBV6-3 and TRBJ2-7; D is perhaps TRBD1 (5 bases). CDR3 length: 13 residues. V lost 2 bases and J lost 4, with 9 bases in between. Germline values: CDR1 MNHEY, CDR2 SVGEGT. CDR3 loop: CASSYAGNYEQYF. The CDR3 DNA sequence: TGTGCCAGCAGTTACGCAGGGAATTACGAGCAGTACTTC.

The rearrangement uses TRBV12-3 or TRBV12-4 and TRBJ2-7, with 9 bases fitting TRBD2. V trimming: 3 bases; J trimming: 2 bases; junction bases outside the gene matches: 5. The CDR3 has 15 amino acids. This CDR3 is CASSLNGGGAYEQYF. CDR3 nucleotides: TGTGCCAGCAGTTTGAATGGCGGGGGGGCCTACGAGCAGTACTTC.

The J gene is TRBJ2-3, the V gene TRBV6-5; perhaps TRBD1 as D (5 bases). Germline loops: CDR1 MNHEY, CDR2 SVGAGI. Trimming took 2 bases from V and 3 from J, leaving 12 bases between them. The CDR3 length is 15 residues. The CDR3 loop is CASSYGGRTTDTQYF. The CDR3 coding sequence is TGTGCCAGCAGTTACGGCGGCAGGACAACAGATACGCAGTATTTT.

The chain carries TRBV27 and TRBJ1-2; D may be TRBD1 (6 bases). Germline-derived CDR1 and CDR2 are MNHEY and SMNVEV (reference sequence). The CDR3 has 17 amino acids. The V gene lost 6 bases and the J gene lost 5 bases, with 25 bases spanning the gap. The CDR3, as DNA: TGTGCCAGCAGCTTAGGTTCCGGCAGGGGAGTACATTATGGCTACACCTTC. Translation gives CASSLGSGRGVHYGYTF.

On this clonotype itself: Just one base apart from a much larger clone, this may be a read error. The V call is TRBV6-2 or TRBV6-3, the J call TRBJ2-3; D could derive from TRBD1 or TRBD2 (5 bases each). The CDR3 runs to 17 residues. Trimming left V 2 bases short and J 4 bases short, with 19 bases between. Germline loops: CDR1 MNHEY, CDR2 SVGEGT. The CDR3 is CASSYRSLMGEADTQYF. The CDR3 bases are TGTGCCAGCAGTTACAGGTCCCTTATGGGGGAAGCAGATACGCAGTATTTT.

V gene TRBV11-2 combines with J gene TRBJ2-3; TRBD2 matches at 9 bases. V gave up 4 bases and J gave up 4 bases; unmatched junction bases: 12. From germline, CDR1 is SGHAT and CDR2 FQNNGV. The CDR3 spans 17 residues. CDR3 loop: CASSWPMLAGAADTQYF. CDR3 DNA: TGTGCCAGCAGCTGGCCGATGTTAGCGGGAGCCGCAGATACGCAGTATTTT. Using reference TRBV11-2 and TRBJ2-3 for the parts outside the CDR3, the full variable domain is EAGVAQSPRYKIIEKRQSVAFWCNPISGHATLYWYQQILGQGPKLLIQFQNNGVVDDSQLPKDRFSAERLKGVDSTLKIQPAKLEDSAVYLCASSWPMLAGAADTQYFGPGTRLTVL.

This clonotype was counted only a few times. This chain joins TRBV6-5 and TRBJ1-6; the match to TRBD1 covers 7 bases. V was pared by 6 bases and J by 9 bases, with 5 bases of the junction left unmatched. CDR3 length equals 13 residues. Germline CDR1 and CDR2: MNHEY and SVGAGI. The CDR3 region is CASRTGAPSPLHF. For the CDR3, the DNA is TGTGCCAGCAGAACAGGGGCTCCTTCACCCCTCCACTTT.

The chain joins TRBV5-1 to TRBJ2-3, with D hard to call. Germline values: CDR1 SGHRS, CDR2 YFSETQ. The CDR3 sequence is 16 residues long. Trimming removed 0 bases at V and 3 bases at J, with 14 bases between. As DNA, the CDR3 is TGCGCCAGCAGCTTGGAAGGGCACAGAACGACAGATACGCAGTATTTT. Its translation: CASSLEGHRTTDTQYF. Full variable domain (remainder filled in from reference TRBV5-1 and TRBJ2-3): KAGVTQTPRYLIKTRGQQVTLSCSPISGHRSVSWYQQTPGQGLQFLFEYFSETQRNKGNFPGRFSGRQFSNSRSEMNVSTLELGDSALYLCASSLEGHRTTDTQYFGPGTRLTVL.

This clonotype was seen at least ten times. V gene TRBV12-3 or TRBV12-4 combines with J gene TRBJ1-3; TRBD1 agrees at 9 bases. This CDR3 has 15 amino acids. The junction had 4 bases not matched to a gene; V was cut back by 4 bases and J by 3 bases. CDR3 DNA: TGTGCCAGCAGTTCCACAGGGGGCAGTGGAAACACCATATATTTT. This translates into CASSSTGGSGNTIYF.

This clonotype has just a few counts. The V gene is TRBV18, the J gene TRBJ2-3; D not certain. The CDR3 covers 14 residues. Trimming took off 3 bases at V and 5 bases at J, with 12 bases between the two ends. The germline CDR1 and CDR2 sequences are KGHSH and LQKENI. CDR3 in amino acids: CASSPPATRDTQYF. The CDR3 DNA reads TGTGCCAGCTCACCGCCGGCCACCAGAGATACGCAGTATTTT.

This clonotype has a count of ten or more. The chain is built from TRBV29-1 and TRBJ2-7, with D hard to call. CDR3 length: 13 amino acids. The V gene's germline CDR1 is SQVTM and CDR2 ANQGSEA. V was pared by 6 bases and J by 0 bases, with 12 bases between. CDR3 protein: CSVGSGPSYEQYF. In nucleotides, the CDR3 is TGCAGCGTGGGATCCGGGCCCTCCTACGAGCAGTACTTC.

The rearrangement uses TRBV30 and TRBJ2-3; 9 bases are shared with TRBD2. This CDR3 contains 15 residues. V dropped 5 bases and J dropped 4; count of bases not matched to a gene: 10. CDR1 and CDR2 from the germline V gene are GTSNPN and SVGIG (reference sequence). CDR3 sequence (DNA): TGTGCCTGGGTATTGGGACTAGCAATCGCAGATACGCAGTATTTT. Encoded protein: CAWVLGLAIADTQYF.

V and J are TRBV7-2 and TRBJ2-1, with a possible D match to TRBD2 (6 bases). There are 15 residues in the CDR3. The V gene lost 3 bases and the J gene lost 7 bases, with 16 bases spanning the gap. Germline assignment: CDR1 SGHTA and CDR2 FQGNSA. CDR3 residues: CASSLGGGPQNEQFF. As DNA, the CDR3 is TGTGCCAGCAGCTTGGGGGGAGGCCCCCAGAATGAGCAGTTCTTC.

In this sample, this clonotype turned up a few times. The rearrangement uses TRBV7-2 and TRBJ2-3, with D maybe TRBD2 (5 bases). Trimming took off 2 bases at V and 3 bases at J, with 12 bases between the two ends. The CDR3 spans 15 residues. Germline CDR1 reads SGHTA; CDR2 reads FQGNSA. This CDR3 reads CASSLNPPGTDTQYF. In nucleotides, the CDR3 is TGTGCCAGCAGCTTAAACCCGCCGGGGACAGATACGCAGTATTTT.

This clonotype was recorded a few times. The chain joins TRBV6-2 or TRBV6-3 to TRBJ2-1, with D uncertain. The V end lost 9 bases, the J end lost 0 bases, and 18 bases lay between the germline ends. CDR3 size: 16 residues. Germline CDR1 MNHEY, CDR2 SVGEGT. Here the CDR3 reads CASRPLGPSSYNEQFF. In nucleotides, the CDR3 is TGTGCCAGTCGGCCCCTGGGCCCCAGCTCCTACAATGAGCAGTTCTTC.

A note on this clonotype: With a much larger clone just one base away, this may be a read error. The chain's CDR3 is CASTHSAQVNTEAFF. The CDR3 DNA reads as TGTGCCAGTACCCACAGCGCCCAGGTCAACACTGAAGCTTTCTTT. The chain joins TRBV19 to TRBJ1-1; no clear D gene. CDR1 LNHDA and CDR2 SQIVND come from the germline V gene (reference sequence). The length of the CDR3 is 15 residues. Trimming took 7 bases from V and 2 from J, leaving 17 bases between them.

The V call is TRBV11-2, the J call TRBJ2-7; 9 nucleotides match TRBD2. The ends lost 5 bases at V and 2 bases at J; junction bases unmatched: 7. The CDR3 covers 15 residues. The germline CDR1 and CDR2 sequences are SGHAT and FQNNGV. In nucleotides, the CDR3 is TGTGCCAGCAGCCCCCTTAGCGGGAGACCCTACGAGCAGTACTTC. Residues: CASSPLSGRPYEQYF. Full variable domain (missing parts from reference TRBV11-2 and TRBJ2-7): EAGVAQSPRYKIIEKRQSVAFWCNPISGHATLYWYQQILGQGPKLLIQFQNNGVVDDSQLPKDRFSAERLKGVDSTLKIQPAKLEDSAVYLCASSPLSGRPYEQYFGPGTRLTVT.

The chain recombines TRBV7-2 with TRBJ2-7, with a tentative D call TRBD2 (6 bases). The CDR3 runs to 16 residues. Germline V gene lookup returns CDR1 SGHTA and CDR2 FQGNSA. The V end lost 2 bases, the J end lost 0 bases, and 14 bases lay between the germline ends. The CDR3 sequence is CASSLRVGGSSYEQYF. Written as DNA, the CDR3 is TGTGCCAGCAGCTTAAGAGTGGGGGGTAGCTCCTACGAGCAGTACTTC.

There are many counts of this clonotype. This rearrangement joins TRBV19 to TRBJ1-1, with TRBD1 identical over 9 bases. Germline lookup yields CDR1 LNHDA and CDR2 SQIVND (reference sequence). This CDR3 region has 14 residues. Trimming removed 6 bases from V and 7 bases from J; junction bases left unmatched: 9. The CDR3: CASSRKQGAGEAFF. CDR3 in DNA: TGTGCCAGTAGCCGTAAACAGGGGGCGGGTGAAGCTTTCTTT.

This clonotype was seen more than once but under ten times. J is TRBJ2-1 and V is TRBV29-1; 9 nucleotides line up with TRBD1. Germline V CDR1 and CDR2: SQVTM, ANQGSEA. The CDR3 length is 15 residues. V lost 5 bases, J lost 4 bases, and 9 bases stayed unmatched. CDR3 coding DNA: TGCAGCGTTATAGAGGACGGACAGGGGTACAATGAGCAGTTCTTC. Translation gives CSVIEDGQGYNEQFF.

The sample holds a few counts of this clonotype. The CDR3 is CASSLSSPDSFLNYGYTF. The DNA of the CDR3 is TGTGCCAGCAGCTTATCCTCTCCGGACAGCTTTCTTAACTATGGCTACACCTTC. The V call is TRBV13, the J call TRBJ1-2; a possible D gene is TRBD1 (6 bases). CDR3 length: 18 amino acids. Germline CDR1 and CDR2: PRHDT and FYEKMQ (reference sequence). The V gene lost 2 bases and the J gene lost 1 base, with 20 bases spanning the gap.

At least ten counts were recorded for this clonotype. The chain links TRBV5-6 to TRBJ1-2; D is unclear. The CDR3 contains 13 residues. The V end was cut by 0 bases, the J end by 8 bases, with 11 bases between. The germline V gene has CDR1 SGHDT and CDR2 YYEEEE. The CDR3 loop is CASSLGAPGGYTF. The CDR3 DNA follows: TGTGCCAGCAGCTTGGGGGCCCCGGGAGGCTACACCTTC.

This clonotype was counted ten times or more. This chain links TRBV4-3 with TRBJ2-5; TRBD1 might be the D (6 bases). This CDR3 contains 15 residues. The germline V and J ends were trimmed by 0 bases and 4 bases, with 12 bases remaining between them. Germline-derived CDR1 and CDR2 are LGHNA and YSLEER. This CDR3 reads CASSQDPGALETQYF. In DNA, the CDR3 is TGCGCCAGCAGCCAAGATCCAGGGGCCCTAGAGACCCAGTACTTC.

This clonotype was counted a few times. V and J are TRBV7-2 and TRBJ2-3, with D possibly being TRBD1 (7 bases). The CDR3 is 17 amino acids. Germline loops: CDR1 SGHTA, CDR2 FQGNSA. Trimming left V 0 bases short and J 4 bases short, with 17 bases between. The CDR3 nucleotides read TGTGCCAGCAGCTTAGCCCTGTCGGCAGGGGGGTCAGATACGCAGTATTTT. Protein sequence: CASSLALSAGGSDTQYF.

The V call is TRBV12-3 or TRBV12-4, the J call TRBJ2-7; D remains unclear. This CDR3 has 12 amino acids. V was clipped by 5 bases and J by 3 bases, with 8 bases between them. The CDR3 region is CASSPSNYEQYF. CDR3 bases: TGTGCCAGCAGTCCCTCCAACTACGAGCAGTACTTC.

In this sample, this clonotype turned up a few times. The V and J genes are TRBV10-3 and TRBJ1-5; D unresolved. Trimming took 2 bases from V and 0 from J, leaving 8 bases between them. Germline V lookup: CDR1 ENHRY, CDR2 SYGVKD. The CDR3 sequence is 15 residues long. In DNA form, the CDR3 reads TGTGCCATCAGTGAGGGCGGGATTAGCAATCAGCCCCAGCATTTT. Amino acids: CAISEGGISNQPQHF.

This clonotype appeared a few times. V usage is TRBV5-4 and J usage is TRBJ2-6; 7 nucleotides line up with TRBD2. Trimming cost V 0 bases and J 3 bases; bases outside gene matches: 3. The V gene's germline CDR1 is SGHNT and CDR2 YYREEE (reference sequence). There are 16 residues in the CDR3. CDR3 coding DNA: TGTGCCAGCAGCTTGGCCGCGGGGGTTGGGGCCAACGTCCTGACTTTC. This sequence encodes CASSLAAGVGANVLTF.